This T cell receptor beta chain comes out of a study of cytomegalovirus exposure and HLA in healthy donors. Profiled with immunoSEQ multiplex PCR; TCRdb holds only in-frame clones, not every one. Here the sample spans 170,000 or so clones, approximately 81% being singletons. Germline V gene lookup returns CDR1 ENHRY and CDR2 SYGVKD. The CDR3 extends over 16 amino acids. V shed 0 bases, J shed 5 bases, and the junction held 6 bases outside the gene matches. The sample comprised PBMCs. V gene TRBV10-3 combines with J gene TRBJ2-5; 10 bases align to TRBD2. This TCR was sampled from a young man in good health and CMV-seropositive. In nucleotides, the CDR3 is TGTGCCATCAGTGAGTCTCCTAGCGGGAGAGGGGAGACCCAGTACTTC. This gives the protein CAISESPSGRGETQYF.